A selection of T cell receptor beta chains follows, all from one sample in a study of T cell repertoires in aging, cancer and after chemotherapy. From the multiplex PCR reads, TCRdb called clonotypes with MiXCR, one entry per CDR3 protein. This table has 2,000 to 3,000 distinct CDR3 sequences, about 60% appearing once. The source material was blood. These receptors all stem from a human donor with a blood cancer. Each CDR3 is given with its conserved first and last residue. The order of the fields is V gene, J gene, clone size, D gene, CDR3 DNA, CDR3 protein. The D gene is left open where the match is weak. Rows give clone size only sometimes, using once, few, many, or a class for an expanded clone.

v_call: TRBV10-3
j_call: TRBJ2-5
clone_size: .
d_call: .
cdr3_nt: TGTGCCATCAGGGAGGGGGCGGGAGCCGTTGAGACCCAGTACTTC
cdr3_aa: CAIREGAGAVETQYF

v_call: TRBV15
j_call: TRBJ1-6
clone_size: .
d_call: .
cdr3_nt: TGTGCCACCAGCAGAGATCAAGTATATAATTCACCCCTCCACTTT
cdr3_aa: CATSRDQVYNSPLHF

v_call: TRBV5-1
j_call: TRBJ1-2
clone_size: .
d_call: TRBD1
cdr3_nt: TGTGCCAGCAGAATGACAGGGGCGTCCTATGGCTACACCTTC
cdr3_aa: CASRMTGASYGYTF

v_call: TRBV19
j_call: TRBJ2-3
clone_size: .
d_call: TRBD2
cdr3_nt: TGTGCCAGTAGTATCTGGCTAGCGGGGGACACAGATACGCAGTATTTT
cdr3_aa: CASSIWLAGDTDTQYF

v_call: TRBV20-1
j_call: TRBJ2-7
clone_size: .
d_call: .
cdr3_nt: TGCAGTGCTAGAGATGGGGGCACCTACGAGCAGTACTTC
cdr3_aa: CSARDGGTYEQYF

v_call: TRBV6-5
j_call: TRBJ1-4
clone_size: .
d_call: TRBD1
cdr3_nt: TGTGCCAGCAGTGTTGGACAGGGGGATAATGAAAAACTGTTTTTT
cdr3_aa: CASSVGQGDNEKLFF

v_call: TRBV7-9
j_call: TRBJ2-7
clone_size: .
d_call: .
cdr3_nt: TGTGCCAGCAGCGGACCTATTAACTCCTACGAGCAGTACTTC
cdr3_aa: CASSGPINSYEQYF

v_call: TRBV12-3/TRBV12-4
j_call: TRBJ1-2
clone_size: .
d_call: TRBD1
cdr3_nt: TGTGCCAGCAGTTTGGGACAGGGGGCCCCGTCGAACTTC
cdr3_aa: CASSLGQGAPSNF

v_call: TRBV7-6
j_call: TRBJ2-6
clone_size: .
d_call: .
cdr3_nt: TGTGCCAGCAGCTTAGGGGGGGGGGCCAACGTCCTGACTTTC
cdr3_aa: CASSLGGGANVLTF

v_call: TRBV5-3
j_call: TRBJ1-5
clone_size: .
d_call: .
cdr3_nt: TGTGCCAGAGAATCGAGACACCCACCGGGGGCCCAGCATTTT
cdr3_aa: CARESRHPPGAQHF

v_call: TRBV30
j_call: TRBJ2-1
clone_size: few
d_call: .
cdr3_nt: TGTGCCTGGAGTGTAGGGGGACCCGGCTCCTACAATGAGCAGTTCTTC
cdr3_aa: CAWSVGGPGSYNEQFF

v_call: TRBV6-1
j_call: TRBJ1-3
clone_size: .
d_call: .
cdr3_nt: TGTGCCAGCAGTGGACAGTCCTCTGGAAACACCATATATTTT
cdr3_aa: CASSGQSSGNTIYF

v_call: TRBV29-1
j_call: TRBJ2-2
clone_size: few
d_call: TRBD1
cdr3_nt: TGCAGCGTTCGGACAGGGCTGACCGGGGAGCTGTTTTTT
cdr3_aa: CSVRTGLTGELFF

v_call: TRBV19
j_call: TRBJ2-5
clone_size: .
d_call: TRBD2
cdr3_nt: TGTGCCAGTAGTATAGATCCTTCGACTAGCGGGGTGGGTCAAGAGACCCAGTACTTC
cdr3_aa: CASSIDPSTSGVGQETQYF

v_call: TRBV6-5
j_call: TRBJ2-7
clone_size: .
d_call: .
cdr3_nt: TGTGCCAGCAGTTACAGGACTTCGGGCTACGAGCAGTACTTC
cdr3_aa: CASSYRTSGYEQYF

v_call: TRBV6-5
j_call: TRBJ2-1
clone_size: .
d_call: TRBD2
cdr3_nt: TGTGCCAGCAGTTTCGCCGGGACTATAGACAATGAGCAGTTCTTC
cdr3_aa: CASSFAGTIDNEQFF

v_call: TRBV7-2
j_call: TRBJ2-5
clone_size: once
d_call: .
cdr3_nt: TGTGCCAGCAGCTTAAGCGGAGGTCAAGAGACCCAGTACTTC
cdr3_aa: CASSLSGGQETQYF

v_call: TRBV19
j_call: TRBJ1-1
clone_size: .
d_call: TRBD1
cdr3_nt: TGTGCCAGTAGTATAGGACAGGGGACTGAAGCTTTCTTT
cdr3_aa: CASSIGQGTEAFF

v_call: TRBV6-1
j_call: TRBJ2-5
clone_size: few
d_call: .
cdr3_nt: TGTGCCAGCAGTGCGAGGGAAGAGACCCAGTACTTC
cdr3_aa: CASSAREETQYF

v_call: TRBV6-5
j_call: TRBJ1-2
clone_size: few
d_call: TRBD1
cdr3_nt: TGTGCCAGCAGCCGGACAGGGGAGGGCTATGGCTACACCTTC
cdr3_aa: CASSRTGEGYGYTF

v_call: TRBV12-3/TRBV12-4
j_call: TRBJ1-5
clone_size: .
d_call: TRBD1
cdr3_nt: TGTGCCAGCAGTCCCGGACAGGGGTATCAGCCCCAGCATTTT
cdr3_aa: CASSPGQGYQPQHF

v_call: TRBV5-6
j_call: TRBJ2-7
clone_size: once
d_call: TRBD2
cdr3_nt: TGTGCCAGCAGCTTAGGGGCTGGTTCCGGGACTACCTACGAGCAGTACTTC
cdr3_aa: CASSLGAGSGTTYEQYF

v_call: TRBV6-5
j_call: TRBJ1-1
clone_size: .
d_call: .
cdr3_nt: TGTGCCAGCAGGTTTACAGCGGACACTAAAGCTTTCTTT
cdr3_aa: CASRFTADTKAFF

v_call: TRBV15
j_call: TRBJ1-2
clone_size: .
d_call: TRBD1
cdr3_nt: TGTGCCACCAGCAGAGCACAGGGGGCCTTAGGTAACTATGGCTACACCTTC
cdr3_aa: CATSRAQGALGNYGYTF

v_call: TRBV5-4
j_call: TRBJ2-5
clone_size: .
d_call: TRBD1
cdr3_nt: TGTGCCAGCAGCCTAACAGGGGGCTGGGAGACCCAGTACTTC
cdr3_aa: CASSLTGGWETQYF

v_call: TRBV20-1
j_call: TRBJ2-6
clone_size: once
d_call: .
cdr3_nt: TGCAGTGTCGGACAGCCGACTGGGGCCAACGTCCTGACTTTC
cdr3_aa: CSVGQPTGANVLTF

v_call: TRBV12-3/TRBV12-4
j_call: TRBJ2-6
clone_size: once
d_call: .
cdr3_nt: TGTGACAGCAGCTTAGGGGGCTCTGGGGCCAACGTCCTGACTTTC
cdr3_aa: CDSSLGGSGANVLTF

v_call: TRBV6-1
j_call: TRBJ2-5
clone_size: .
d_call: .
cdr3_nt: TGTGCCAGCAGTGGAGACAAACAGGTGTCAGGGACCCAGTACTTC
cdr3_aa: CASSGDKQVSGTQYF

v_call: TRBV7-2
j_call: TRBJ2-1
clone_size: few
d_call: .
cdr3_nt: TGTGCCAGCAGCCCGCGAGGTTCCTACAATGAGCAGTTCTTC
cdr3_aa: CASSPRGSYNEQFF

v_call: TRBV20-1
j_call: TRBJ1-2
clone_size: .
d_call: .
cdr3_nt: TGCAGTGCTAGCCTGGGTAACTATGGCTACACCTTC
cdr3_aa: CSASLGNYGYTF

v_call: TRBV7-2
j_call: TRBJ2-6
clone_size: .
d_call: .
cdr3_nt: TGTGCCAGCAGCCCCACGGTTGGCCGGTTGGGGGCCAACGTCCTGACTTTC
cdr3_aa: CASSPTVGRLGANVLTF

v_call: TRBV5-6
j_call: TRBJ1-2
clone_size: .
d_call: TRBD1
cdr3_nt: TGTGCCAGCAGCTTGTGGCAGGGGGTAGAAGGCTACACCTTC
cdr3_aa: CASSLWQGVEGYTF

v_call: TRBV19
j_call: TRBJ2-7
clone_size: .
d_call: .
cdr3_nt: TGTGCCAGTAGTATCAATCCGGGATCAAGGGAGCAGTACTTC
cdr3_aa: CASSINPGSREQYF

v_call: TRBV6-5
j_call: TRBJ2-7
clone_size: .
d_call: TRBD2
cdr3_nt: TGTGCCAGCAGTGAAGTCAGCGGGAGCTCCTACGAGCAGTACTTC
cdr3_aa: CASSEVSGSSYEQYF

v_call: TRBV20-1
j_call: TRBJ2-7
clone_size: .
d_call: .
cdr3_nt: TGCAGTGGAAGGCGCGGAGAAGAATACGAGCAGTACTTC
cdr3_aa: CSGRRGEEYEQYF

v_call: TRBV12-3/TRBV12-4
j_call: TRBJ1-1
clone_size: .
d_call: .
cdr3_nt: TGTGCCAGCAGAGGGACGACTGAAGCTTTCTTT
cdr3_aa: CASRGTTEAFF

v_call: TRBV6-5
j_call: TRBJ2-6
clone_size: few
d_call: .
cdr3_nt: TGTGCCAGCAGTTACTCGTTGGCTGGGGCCAACGTCCTGACTTTC
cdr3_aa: CASSYSLAGANVLTF

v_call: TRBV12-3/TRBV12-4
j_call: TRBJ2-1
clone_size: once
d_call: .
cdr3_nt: TGTGCCAGCAGTTTCACTCCGCCCTACAATGAGCAGTTCTTC
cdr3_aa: CASSFTPPYNEQFF

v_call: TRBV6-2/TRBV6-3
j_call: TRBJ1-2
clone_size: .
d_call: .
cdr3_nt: TGTGCCAGCAGTTCCCCCCCAGATCGGCGTGGCTACACCTTC
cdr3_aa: CASSSPPDRRGYTF

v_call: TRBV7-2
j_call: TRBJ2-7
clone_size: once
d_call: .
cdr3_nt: TGTGCCAGCAGCACCCCGGGTGCAGAAGAGCAGTACTTC
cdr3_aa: CASSTPGAEEQYF

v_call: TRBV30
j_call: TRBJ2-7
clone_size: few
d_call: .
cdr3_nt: TGTGCCTGGGGGAGATGGGGGACCTACGAGCAGTACTTC
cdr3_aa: CAWGRWGTYEQYF